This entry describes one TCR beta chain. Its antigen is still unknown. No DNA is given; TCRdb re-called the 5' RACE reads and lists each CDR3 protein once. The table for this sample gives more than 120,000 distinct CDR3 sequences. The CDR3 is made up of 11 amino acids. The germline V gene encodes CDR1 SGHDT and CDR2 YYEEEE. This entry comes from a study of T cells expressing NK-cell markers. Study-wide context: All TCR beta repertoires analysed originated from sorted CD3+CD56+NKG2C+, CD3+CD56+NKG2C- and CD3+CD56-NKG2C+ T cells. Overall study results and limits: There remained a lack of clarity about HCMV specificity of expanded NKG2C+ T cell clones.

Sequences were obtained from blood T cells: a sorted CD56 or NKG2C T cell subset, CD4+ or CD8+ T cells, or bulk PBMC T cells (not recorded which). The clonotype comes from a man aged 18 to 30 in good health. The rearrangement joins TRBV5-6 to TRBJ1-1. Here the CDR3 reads CASSLDTEAFF.